Listed below are T cell receptor beta chains from one sample, sequenced in a study of OX40 agonist ivuxolimab in advanced cancers. Assay: immunoSEQ multiplex PCR; the TCRdb copy retains only in-frame clones and omits some. Among 30,000 or so clones listed, about 82% were seen once. Material: CD4+ or CD8+ T cells sorted from blood, obtained in a trial of the OX40 agonist ivuxolimab. The receptors were gathered from an adult with an advanced solid tumor such as melanoma, head and neck, liver or kidney cancer. CDR3s include the opening cysteine and the closing phenylalanine or tryptophan. The D gene is left open where the match is weak. Rows may omit the clone size; those that give it use once, few, many or a size class.

clone size,J gene,V gene,D gene,CDR3 DNA,CDR3 protein
-,TRBJ2-7,TRBV5-4,TRBD2,TGTGCCAGCAGCCTGCAACTAGCGGGGGACGAGCAGTACTTC,CASSLQLAGDEQYF
-,TRBJ2-7,TRBV21-1,-,TGTGCCAGCAGCAAAGTCACGCAGGCGAGAACCTACGAGCAGTACTTC,CASSKVTQARTYEQYF
-,TRBJ1-1,TRBV13,TRBD1,TGTGCCAGCAGCTTTGGGGGGACAGGAAACCCCTTCGGAGCTTTCTTT,CASSFGGTGNPFGAFF
-,TRBJ2-1,TRBV19,TRBD2,TGTGCCAGTAGTATAACTAGCGGGGATATGGTCCACAATGAGCAGTTCTTC,CASSITSGDMVHNEQFF
-,TRBJ2-7,TRBV27,TRBD2,TGTGCCAGCAGGCCCACTAGCGGTAGCTCCTACGAGCAGTACTTC,CASRPTSGSSYEQYF
large,TRBJ2-1,TRBV7-3,TRBD2,TGTGCCAGCAGTTTGACTAGCGGGAGTAATGAGCAGTTCTTC,CASSLTSGSNEQFF
once,TRBJ2-2,TRBV28,TRBD1,TGTGCCAGCAGCCAGGACAGGGCGGGCACCGGGGAGCTGTTTTTT,CASSQDRAGTGELFF
-,TRBJ2-1,TRBV27,-,TGTGCCAGCAGTTTACGCAATGAGCAGTTCTTC,CASSLRNEQFF
-,TRBJ1-1,TRBV19,-,TGTGCCAGTAGTATAGATCAGAGGGTCACTGAAGCTTTCTTT,CASSIDQRVTEAFF
once,TRBJ1-1,TRBV4-3,-,TGCGCCAGCAGCCAAGATCCCCGGGCCCTAGGGACTTTCTTT,CASSQDPRALGTFF
-,TRBJ1-5,TRBV9,-,TGTGCCAGCAGCGTACTGGGGGATCATTGGCCCCAGCATTTT,CASSVLGDHWPQHF
-,TRBJ1-2,TRBV28,-,TGTGCCAGCAGTTTAGCGGCCGTCAGGGGCTACACCTTC,CASSLAAVRGYTF
few,TRBJ2-2,TRBV7-7,TRBD2,TGTGCTAGCAGCTCCGAACGGGGGGCGAACACCGGGGAGCTGTTTTTT,CASSSERGANTGELFF
once,TRBJ2-7,TRBV5-1,TRBD2,TGCGCCAGCAGCTTGGGCCTAGCGGCCCTGGCAGAGCAGTACTTC,CASSLGLAALAEQYF
-,TRBJ1-2,TRBV28,TRBD1,TGTGCCAGCAGTTTTCGGGACAGGGACGGCCATGGCTACACCTTC,CASSFRDRDGHGYTF
-,TRBJ2-7,TRBV7-8,TRBD1,TGTGCCAGCAGATCCGGGACAGGGGACTACGAGCAGTACTTC,CASRSGTGDYEQYF
-,TRBJ1-5,TRBV4-1,TRBD1,TGCGCCAGCAGCCAAGAGAGGACAGGGGATCAGCCCCAGCATTTT,CASSQERTGDQPQHF
-,TRBJ1-2,TRBV30,-,TGTGCCTGGAGTGAGTTTGACAGTGCTAACTATGGCTACACCTTC,CAWSEFDSANYGYTF
-,TRBJ1-5,TRBV23-1,-,TGCGCCAGCAGTCAAATTTTGGACAGTCTTGGCAATCAGCCCCAGCATTTT,CASSQILDSLGNQPQHF
-,TRBJ1-6,TRBV5-1,-,TGCGCCAGCAGCTCGGTGCCGGGAGGCCGGAATTCACCCCTCCACTTT,CASSSVPGGRNSPLHF
-,TRBJ2-2,TRBV13,TRBD1,TGTGCCAGCAGCTTGAGGGACAGGGGGCCCCGGGAGCTGTTTTTT,CASSLRDRGPRELFF
-,TRBJ1-3,TRBV4-1,-,TGCGCCAGCAGCTCCCCCGGGGTCCGCTCTGGAAACACCATATATTTT,CASSSPGVRSGNTIYF
-,TRBJ2-5,TRBV5-1,TRBD1,TGCGCCAGCAGCCTTCGATGGACAGGGCGAGAGACCCAGTACTTC,CASSLRWTGRETQYF
-,TRBJ1-6,TRBV27,TRBD1,TGTGCCAGCAGTTTATCTCGGGGACAGGAAAGGGGTTCACCCCTCCACTTT,CASSLSRGQERGSPLHF
-,TRBJ2-3,TRBV27,-,TGTGCCAGCAGTTTTCCGCAGTATTTT,CASSFPQYF
-,TRBJ2-1,TRBV19,TRBD1,TGTGCCAGTAGTGTAACAGGGGGAGATCTACGCTACAATGAGCAGTTCTTC,CASSVTGGDLRYNEQFF
-,TRBJ2-1,TRBV27,-,TGTGCCAGCAGTTTAAGTAGTGGGTTTCAGTACAATGAGCAGTTCTTC,CASSLSSGFQYNEQFF
-,TRBJ1-1,TRBV25-1,-,TGTGCCAGCAGTCTAGGGGAGACTGAAGCTTTCTTT,CASSLGETEAFF
-,TRBJ1-1,TRBV13,TRBD1,TGTGCCAGCAGCTTGGGACAGGGAATGAACACTGAAGCTTTCTTT,CASSLGQGMNTEAFF
-,TRBJ2-5,TRBV7-9,-,TGTGCCAGCAGCTCGGGGGACTTGTTAGAGACCCAGTACTTC,CASSSGDLLETQYF
few,TRBJ2-3,TRBV4-1,-,TGTGCCAGCAGCCAAGATCAAGGTAGCGGCACAGATACGCAGTATTTT,CASSQDQGSGTDTQYF
-,TRBJ2-1,TRBV29-1,TRBD2,TGCAGCGTTGGGGGACTAGCGGGGTTGAATGAGCAGTTCTTC,CSVGGLAGLNEQFF
-,TRBJ1-2,TRBV27,-,TGTGCCAGCAGTTTAGGGGTCGCGACAGGACACTCTTATGGCTACACCTTC,CASSLGVATGHSYGYTF
-,TRBJ2-5,TRBV28,TRBD2,TGTGCCAGCAGGTTTCGGGAGGGGTTCGTGCAAGAGACCCAGTACTTC,CASRFREGFVQETQYF
-,TRBJ2-3,TRBV27,-,TGTGCCAGCAGGATAGGGACTAGCACAGATACGCAGTATTTT,CASRIGTSTDTQYF
-,TRBJ1-2,TRBV10-2,-,TGCGCCAGCAGTGAGTCAGGGGAGATTGGCTATGGCTACACCTTC,CASSESGEIGYGYTF
-,TRBJ2-5,TRBV5-1,-,TGCGCCAGCAGCTTTATGGGGGGTAAAGAGACCCAGTACTTC,CASSFMGGKETQYF
-,TRBJ1-3,TRBV5-1,-,TGCGCCAGCAGCTTGATCGCCGGAAACACCATATATTTT,CASSLIAGNTIYF
medium-sized,TRBJ2-3,TRBV5-1,TRBD2,TGCGCCAGCAGCTCGGGGACTAGCAGGACAGATACGCAGTATTTT,CASSSGTSRTDTQYF
-,TRBJ1-3,TRBV6-1,TRBD1,TGTGCCAGCAGTGAAATGGGACAGGGAAGTGGAAACACCATATATTTT,CASSEMGQGSGNTIYF
-,TRBJ2-1,TRBV19,-,TGTGCCAGTAACCCAGGGGCACTCTCCTACAATGAGCAGTTCTTC,CASNPGALSYNEQFF
-,TRBJ2-1,TRBV10-2,TRBD2,TGCGCCAGCAGTGAGTGGGGCGGGAGCAATGAGCAGTTCTTC,CASSEWGGSNEQFF
-,TRBJ2-1,TRBV13,-,TGTGCCAGCAAATTTTATCCTGAGAATGAGCAGTTCTTC,CASKFYPENEQFF
-,TRBJ2-1,TRBV28,-,TGTGCCAGCAGCCTTACGAGGGCTAGCTCCTACAATGAGCAGTTCTTC,CASSLTRASSYNEQFF
-,TRBJ2-5,TRBV19,-,TGTGCCAGTAGTATCGGGGGAGGTGCGGTCCAAGAGACCCAGTACTTC,CASSIGGGAVQETQYF